The 32 T cell receptor beta chains below all came from one sample that was sequenced in a study of radiotherapy plus CTLA-4 blockade in lung cancer. Data came from immunoSEQ multiplex PCR; TCRdb stores just in-frame clones and leaves some out. The repertoire holds around 30,000 clones, with approximately 70% as singletons. This specimen consisted of peripheral blood, obtained from a patient treated with radiotherapy plus ipilimumab. These receptors all come from a human donor with non-small cell lung cancer who had stable disease on radiotherapy plus ipilimumab.

Worth noting for this clone: The same CDR3 arises from other DNA sequences in this sample as well. The V call is TRBV27, the J call TRBJ2-6; D is uncertain. Trimming pared 3 bases from V and 4 bases from J, leaving 7 bases between. The CDR3 covers 14 residues. The V gene's germline CDR1 is MNHEY and CDR2 SMNVEV (reference sequence). CDR3 sequence reads: CASSLSSGANVLTF. The CDR3 bases are TGTGCCAGCAGTTTGTCCTCCGGGGCCAACGTCCTGACTTTC.

The J gene is TRBJ2-7, the V gene TRBV2; 12 bases fit TRBD2. This CDR3 has 16 amino acids. CDR1 is SNHLY, CDR2 FYNNEI, per germline. The V segment lost 6 bases and the J segment 0 bases; nucleotides outside the gene matches: 6. CDR3 nucleotides: TGTGCCAGCAGAGGGACTAGCGGGCTGAGCTCCTACGAGCAGTACTTC. This gives the protein CASRGTSGLSSYEQYF.

The chain is built from TRBV2 and TRBJ1-2; D is perhaps TRBD1 (6 bases). The ends were cut back, 6 bases at V and 4 bases at J, with 12 bases in the middle. Germline loops: CDR1 SNHLY, CDR2 FYNNEI. The CDR3 is 13 amino acids. DNA of the CDR3: TGTGCCAGCAGCGGGACATCCGCCTATGGCTACACCTTC. Protein product: CASSGTSAYGYTF.

V is TRBV11-2 and J is TRBJ2-7, with TRBD2 matching 8 bases. This CDR3 spans 17 amino acids. The trim removed 5 bases at V and 0 bases at J, leaving 12 bases unmatched. CDR1 is SGHAT and CDR2 is FQNNGV in the germline V gene. The CDR3: CASSPKAGGTNSYEQYF. The CDR3 DNA is TGTGCCAGCAGCCCAAAGGCGGGGGGCACCAACTCCTACGAGCAGTACTTC.

V gene TRBV7-8 combines with J gene TRBJ1-1; possibly TRBD1 for D (6 bases). The CDR3 totals 14 residues. The germline V gene encodes CDR1 SGHVS and CDR2 FQNEAQ. With 3 bases removed from V and 0 bases from J, the gap between germline ends came to 8 bases. Here the CDR3 DNA reads TGTGCCAGCAGCTTGGACAGAATGAACACTGAAGCTTTCTTT. Protein sequence: CASSLDRMNTEAFF.

V gene TRBV11-2 combines with J gene TRBJ1-2; D remains unclear. V was pared by 1 base and J by 2 bases, with 11 bases between. Germline V gene data show CDR1 as SGHAT and CDR2 as FQNNGV. The CDR3 totals 15 residues. The CDR3 region is CASSLVKGWNYGYTF. CDR3 nucleotides: TGTGCCAGCAGCTTAGTAAAGGGCTGGAACTATGGCTACACCTTC.

The chain joins TRBV5-8 to TRBJ2-7, with D perhaps being TRBD1 or TRBD2 (5 bases each). Germline V lookup: CDR1 SGHTS, CDR2 YDEGEE. This CDR3 has 15 amino acids. Trimming took 6 bases from V and 5 from J, leaving 21 bases between them. DNA for the CDR3: TGTGCCAGCAAGTACCCGGGGACGGCCGGCCACGAGCAGTACTTC. Encoded protein: CASKYPGTAGHEQYF. The full variable domain, with the rest looked up from reference TRBV5-8 and TRBJ2-7, is EAGVTQSPTHLIKTRGQQATLRCSPISGHTSVYWYQQALGLGLQFLLWYDEGEERNRGNFPPRFSGRQFPNYSSELNVNALELEDSALYLCASKYPGTAGHEQYFGPGTRLTVT.

This chain joins TRBV21-1 and TRBJ2-3. TRBV21-1 is designated a pseudogene. CDR3 size: 15 residues. The DNA for the CDR3 is TGTGCCAGCAGCGCCCGGGACGGTTCTACAGATACGCAGTATTTT. Protein product: CASSARDGSTDTQYF.

The rearrangement joins TRBV9 to TRBJ2-2; D not resolved. The V gene's germline CDR1 is SGDLS and CDR2 YYNGEE. Deletions cut 4 bases from V and 4 bases from J, with 8 bases between. The CDR3 sequence is 13 residues long. This CDR3 reads CASSPTITGELFF. The CDR3 region has the DNA TGTGCCAGCAGCCCAACCATCACCGGGGAGCTGTTTTTT.

The genes are TRBV4-2 and TRBJ1-1, with D maybe TRBD1 (6 bases). The CDR3 is 16 amino acids. Between the trimmed V and J ends, which lost 0 bases and 3 bases, there was a span of 14 bases. CDR1 and CDR2 (germline): LGHNA, YNFKEQ. The CDR3 reads CASSQDGGPRDTEAFF. CDR3 coding DNA: TGTGCCAGCAGCCAAGATGGGGGCCCGCGGGACACTGAAGCTTTCTTT.

This clone was counted a single time. The chain recombines TRBV6-6 with TRBJ1-2, with a tentative D call TRBD1 (5 bases). The CDR3 runs 13 residues. Germline-derived CDR1 and CDR2 are MNHNY and SVGAGI (reference sequence). The ends were cut back, 2 bases at V and 3 bases at J, with 7 bases in the middle. CDR3 loop: CASSYGGDYGYTF. As DNA, the CDR3 is TGTGCCAGCAGTTACGGGGGGGACTATGGCTACACCTTC.

The chain couples TRBV11-2 to TRBJ2-1; no firm D call. Germline-derived CDR1 and CDR2 are SGHAT and FQNNGV. The CDR3 runs to 13 residues. Trimming shortened V by 5 bases and J by 8 bases, and 13 bases separated the two germline ends. The CDR3 nucleotides read TGTGCCAGCAGCCGTCAGACTGGCTATGAGCAGTTCTTC. Residues: CASSRQTGYEQFF.

This chain links TRBV4-2 with TRBJ2-2, with unresolved D. This CDR3 has 16 residues. V gave up 5 bases and J gave up 5 bases, with 18 bases separating them. CDR1 and CDR2 (germline): LGHNA, YNFKEQ. The CDR3 DNA reads TGTGCCAGCAGCTCCTCTCAAGAATTGAGGACCGGGGAGCTGTTTTTT. Translating gives CASSSSQELRTGELFF.

CDR3 nucleotides: TGTGCCAGCAGGGCCCCGGGACCGACCTACGAGCAGTACTTC. Its translation is CASRAPGPTYEQYF. This chain connects TRBV6-5 to TRBJ2-7; D possibly uses TRBD1 or TRBD2 (5 bases each). Germline CDR1 reads MNHEY; CDR2 reads SVGAGI. V lost 6 bases and J 2 bases, leaving 14 bases between the germline ends. The CDR3 totals 14 residues.

CDR3 sequence: CASSVGRESLGETQYF. CDR3 in DNA: TGTGCCAGCAGCGTAGGGAGGGAGTCCCTTGGGGAGACCCAGTACTTC. The chain joins TRBV9 to TRBJ2-5, with D possibly being TRBD2 (6 bases). The V end lost 0 bases, the J end lost 5 bases, and 17 bases lay between the germline ends. The germline V gene has CDR1 SGDLS and CDR2 YYNGEE. There are 16 residues in the CDR3.

This clone has just a few counts. The chain has TRBV20-1 and TRBJ2-1, with D unclear. The CDR3 consists of 10 residues. V shed 3 bases and J shed 9 bases, with 6 bases lying between them. In germline, CDR1 is DFQATT, CDR2 SNEGSKA (reference sequence). The CDR3 spells CSASPFEQFF. The CDR3 DNA sequence: TGCAGTGCTAGTCCGTTTGAGCAGTTCTTC.

The DNA of the CDR3 is TGTGCCAGTAGTATGGGACAGGGGAATGAAAAACTGTTTTTT. It specifies CASSMGQGNEKLFF. The chain is built from TRBV19 and TRBJ1-4, with 10 bases lining up with TRBD1. V lost 3 bases, J lost 5 bases, and 0 bases stayed unmatched. Germline lookup yields CDR1 LNHDA and CDR2 SQIVND (reference sequence). The CDR3 consists of 14 residues.

Of note for this clone: Its ends do not fully match the called genes, so a read error is possible. V and J are TRBV6-1 and TRBJ2-7; D is perhaps TRBD1 (6 bases). Germline CDR1 is MNHNS and CDR2 is SASEGT. CDR3 size: 10 residues. The CDR3 nucleotides read TGTGCCAGCAGTGAAGGGACAGCGAACTTC. This translates into CASSEGTANF.

This clone has only a few counts. The chain has TRBV4-1 and TRBJ2-5; possible D gene TRBD2, 5 bases. V lost 1 base and J 5 bases, leaving 17 bases between the germline ends. The germline gives CDR1 MGHRA, CDR2 YSYEKL. The CDR3 extends over 16 amino acids. CDR3 nucleotide sequence: TGCGCCAGCAGCCAAGTGGACTTGACTACCTACGAGACCCAGTACTTC. It yields the protein CASSQVDLTTYETQYF.

This clone was seen once. The chain is built from TRBV27 and TRBJ2-5; TRBD2 matches at 13 bases. The germline V gene has CDR1 MNHEY and CDR2 SMNVEV (reference sequence). After removal of 5 bases from V and 2 bases from J, the junction contained 5 bases not matched to a gene. The CDR3 is made up of 16 amino acids. This chain's CDR3 is CASSPRTSGGQETQYF. The CDR3 DNA reads as TGTGCCAGCAGTCCGAGGACTAGCGGGGGACAAGAGACCCAGTACTTC.

The chain uses TRBV19 and TRBJ1-5, with a tentative D call TRBD1 (6 bases). The germline V gene encodes CDR1 LNHDA and CDR2 SQIVND (reference sequence). The CDR3 covers 15 residues. Deletions cut 6 bases from V and 0 bases from J, with 12 bases between. CDR3 protein: CASREDSYSNQPQHF. In DNA form, the CDR3 reads TGTGCCAGTAGAGAGGACAGCTATAGCAATCAGCCCCAGCATTTT.

The V call is TRBV6-6, the J call TRBJ2-1, with 11 bases matching TRBD1. Germline values: CDR1 MNHNY, CDR2 SVGAGI (reference sequence). This CDR3 region has 16 residues. V trimming: 6 bases; J trimming: 2 bases; junction bases outside the gene matches: 6. DNA for the CDR3: TGTGCCAGCAGCGGACAGGGGGCCGGGCCCTACAATGAGCAGTTCTTC. This gives the protein CASSGQGAGPYNEQFF.

A few counts support this clone. This chain links TRBV5-4 with TRBJ2-1; TRBD2 agrees at 8 bases. Germline loops: CDR1 SGHNT, CDR2 YYREEE (reference sequence). The CDR3 has 19 amino acids. The V gene end was trimmed by 4 bases and the J gene end by 8 bases; junction bases not matched to a gene: 23. The CDR3 reads CASSSPQRAQAGDSDEQFF. The CDR3 DNA sequence: TGTGCCAGCAGCAGCCCTCAGCGTGCCCAAGCGGGAGATAGCGATGAGCAGTTCTTC.

The chain couples TRBV5-4 to TRBJ2-2, with 11 bases aligning to TRBD2. The V and J ends lost 4 bases and 2 bases, in that order; junction bases with no gene match: 4. Germline CDR1 reads SGHNT; CDR2 reads YYREEE (reference sequence). This CDR3 has 16 residues. As DNA, the CDR3 is TGTGCCAGCAGCCCCCTAGCGGGAGGCAACACCGGGGAGCTGTTTTTT. Translated: CASSPLAGGNTGELFF.

The table lists this clone with a few counts. The chain is built from TRBV7-6 and TRBJ2-1; D gene ambiguous. The ends were cut back, 3 bases at V and 1 base at J, with 4 bases in the middle. This CDR3 has 13 amino acids. Germline CDR1 is SGHVS and CDR2 is FNYEAQ. The CDR3 DNA follows: TGTGCCAGCAGCTTCCAGTCCTACAATGAGCAGTTCTTC. Protein product: CASSFQSYNEQFF.

Notes on this clone: At the DNA level, this CDR3 is encoded by other sequences in the same sample as well. V and J are TRBV11-3 and TRBJ2-3; D assignment may be TRBD1 or TRBD2 (5 bases each). This CDR3 region has 16 residues. Trimming removed 8 bases from V and 0 bases from J, with 18 bases in between. Per germline, CDR1 SGHNT and CDR2 YENEEA. The CDR3 here is CASSPGTPASTDTQYF. The CDR3 bases are TGTGCCAGCTCGCCGGGGACCCCCGCTAGCACAGATACGCAGTATTTT.

The chain carries TRBV19 and TRBJ2-1, with a possible D match to TRBD2 (5 bases). The CDR3 is 11 amino acids. The ends were cut back, 5 bases at V and 7 bases at J, with 6 bases in the middle. CDR1 is LNHDA, CDR2 SQIVND, per germline (reference sequence). The CDR3 DNA follows: TGTGCCAGTAGTCCGGGGAATGAGCAGTTCTTC. It specifies CASSPGNEQFF.

The chain uses TRBV6-1 and TRBJ2-7, with D perhaps matching TRBD1 (6 bases). The germline V and J ends were trimmed by 2 bases and 1 base, with 21 bases remaining between them. CDR1 and CDR2 (germline): MNHNS, SASEGT. The CDR3 runs 18 residues. The CDR3 DNA reads TGTGCCAGCAGTGAAAACAGGGTAGGACGGGGCTATTCCTACGAGCAGTACTTC. Translating it yields CASSENRVGRGYSYEQYF.

This clone has just a few counts. The chain has TRBV15 and TRBJ1-3; 10 bases match TRBD1. The CDR3 loop spans 15 amino acids. Trimming cost V 5 bases and J 3 bases; bases outside gene matches: 4. Germline CDR1 reads LNHNV; CDR2 reads YYDKDF (reference sequence). The CDR3 DNA sequence: TGTGCCACCAGCTCCCGGGACAGGGGTGGAAACACCATATATTTT. It codes for CATSSRDRGGNTIYF.

This clone is medium-sized in the sample. V usage is TRBV19 and J usage is TRBJ1-2; TRBD1 might be the D (5 bases). The CDR3 is 15 residues long. CDR1 is LNHDA and CDR2 is SQIVND in the germline V gene (reference sequence). Trimming shortened V by 6 bases and J by 1 base, and 15 bases separated the two germline ends. Here the CDR3 reads CASRAVGGDNYGYTF. In DNA, the CDR3 is TGTGCCAGTAGGGCTGTGGGAGGGGATAACTATGGCTACACCTTC.

CDR3 DNA sequence: TGCGCCAGCAGCCGCCAACAAGAGGGAGAGACCCAGTACTTC. Its translation is CASSRQQEGETQYF. The chain uses TRBV4-1 and TRBJ2-5; weak D call: TRBD2 (5 bases). This CDR3 is built from 14 residues. CDR1 and CDR2 (germline): MGHRA, YSYEKL. V was clipped by 4 bases and J by 4 bases, with 13 bases between them.

The chain carries TRBV6-1 and TRBJ1-1, with 8 bases matching TRBD1. The CDR3 loop spans 12 amino acids. Trimming cost V 6 bases and J 8 bases; bases outside gene matches: 5. CDR1 and CDR2 from the germline V gene are MNHNS and SASEGT. DNA of the CDR3: TGTGCCAGCAGGACCGGGACAGGAGAAGCTTTCTTT. Amino acid sequence: CASRTGTGEAFF.